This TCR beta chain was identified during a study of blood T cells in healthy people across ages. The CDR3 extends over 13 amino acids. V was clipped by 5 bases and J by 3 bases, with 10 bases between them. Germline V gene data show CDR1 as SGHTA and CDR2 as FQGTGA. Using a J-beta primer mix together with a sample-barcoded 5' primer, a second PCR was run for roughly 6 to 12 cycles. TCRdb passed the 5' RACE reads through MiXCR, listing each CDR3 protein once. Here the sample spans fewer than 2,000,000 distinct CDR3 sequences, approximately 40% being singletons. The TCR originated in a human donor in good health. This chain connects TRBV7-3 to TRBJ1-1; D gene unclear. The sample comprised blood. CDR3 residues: CASSDFIHTEAFF. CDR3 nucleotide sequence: TGTGCCAGCAGCGACTTTATTCACACTGAAGCTTTCTTT.